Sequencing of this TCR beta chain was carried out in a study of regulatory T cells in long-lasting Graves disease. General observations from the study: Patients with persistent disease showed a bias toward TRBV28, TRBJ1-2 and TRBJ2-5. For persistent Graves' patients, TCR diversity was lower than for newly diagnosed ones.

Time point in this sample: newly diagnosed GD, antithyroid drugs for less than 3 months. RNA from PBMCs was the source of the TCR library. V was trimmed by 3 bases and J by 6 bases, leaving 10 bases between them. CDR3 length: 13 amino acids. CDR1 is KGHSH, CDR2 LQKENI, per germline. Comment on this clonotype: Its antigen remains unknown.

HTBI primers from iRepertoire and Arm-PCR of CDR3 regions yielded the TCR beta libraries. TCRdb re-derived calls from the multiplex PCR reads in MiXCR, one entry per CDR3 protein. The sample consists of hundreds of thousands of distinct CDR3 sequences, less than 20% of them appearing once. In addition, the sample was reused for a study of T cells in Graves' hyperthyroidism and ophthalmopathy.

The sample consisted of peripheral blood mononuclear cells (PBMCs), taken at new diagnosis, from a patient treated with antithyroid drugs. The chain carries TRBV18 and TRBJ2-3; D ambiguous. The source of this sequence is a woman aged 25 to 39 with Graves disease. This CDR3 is CASSPAIGDTQYF. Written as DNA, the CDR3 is TGTGCCAGCTCACCCGCTATTGGGGATACGCAGTATTTT.